This TCR beta chain was captured in a study of chemoradiotherapy in HPV16-positive cancers. Study-wide context: Functional T-cell assays on two HPV16-positive patients' cells defined candidate HPV-specific clones and common TCR motifs.

TCRdb keeps only in-frame clones here, not all; method: immunoSEQ multiplex PCR. The data hold about 11,000 clones, with roughly 70% observed a single time. This CDR3 has 16 amino acids. The germline V and J ends were trimmed by 4 bases and 5 bases, with 20 bases remaining between them. CDR1 and CDR2 from the germline V gene are SEHNR and FQNEAQ (reference sequence). This clone has a single count. This receptor was taken from a human donor with HPV-associated anogenital cancer. Sampling took place from a patient who underwent chemoradiotherapy. The chain links TRBV7-9 to TRBJ2-5, with D maybe TRBD2 (5 bases). For the CDR3, the DNA is TGTGCCAGCAGCTCCGTTTGGTCTTCAGGACTGGAGACCCAGTACTTC. Amino acids: CASSSVWSSGLETQYF.